Below, 13 T cell receptor beta chains from the same sample are listed, as sequenced in a study of shared clonotypes between healthy human individuals. Assay: immunoSEQ multiplex PCR; the TCRdb copy retains only in-frame clones and omits some. The repertoire holds over a million clones, with 98% as singletons. Sequenced material: naive CD4+ T cells sorted from blood. Described subset: CD45RA+ positively selected. The receptors derive from a man aged 25 to 45 in good health.

The chain is built from TRBV5-1 and TRBJ2-3; weak D call: TRBD1 (6 bases). The V gene lost 0 bases and the J gene lost 2 bases, with 13 bases spanning the gap. CDR1 SGHRS and CDR2 YFSETQ come from the germline V gene. CDR3 size: 16 residues. DNA of the CDR3: TGCGCCAGCAGCTTGGCCGAGGACAGATTCACAGATACGCAGTATTTT. This translates into CASSLAEDRFTDTQYF.

The V gene is TRBV7-9, the J gene TRBJ2-7; TRBD1 agrees at 9 bases. Germline CDR1 and CDR2: SEHNR and FQNEAQ (reference sequence). The CDR3 loop spans 14 amino acids. The V gene end was trimmed by 5 bases and the J gene end by 3 bases; junction bases not matched to a gene: 5. CDR3 in DNA: TGTGCCAGCAGCCGAACAGGGGGCGGCTACGAGCAGTACTTC. Its translation is CASSRTGGGYEQYF.

J is TRBJ1-2 and V is TRBV16; 8 bases align to TRBD1. This CDR3 contains 15 residues. CDR1 is KGHSY, CDR2 FQNENV, per germline. Unmatched junction bases numbered 6, after V lost 0 bases and J lost 6 bases. CDR3 sequence reads: CASSQSLDRDHGYTF. The CDR3 DNA follows: TGTGCCAGCAGCCAATCCCTGGACAGGGACCATGGCTACACCTTC.

The chain combines TRBV28 with TRBJ2-3; TRBD2 is a possible D gene (7 bases). From germline, CDR1 is MDHEN and CDR2 SYDVKM. V lost 6 bases and J 6 bases, leaving 16 bases between the germline ends. The CDR3 spans 14 residues. CDR3: CASSQRGGRDTQYF. The CDR3, as DNA: TGTGCCAGCAGCCAGAGGGGGGGGAGGGATACGCAGTATTTT.

The genes are TRBV5-1 and TRBJ2-2; 7 bases align to TRBD1. CDR3 length equals 16 residues. Germline CDR1 and CDR2: SGHRS and YFSETQ. Losses at the gene ends were 0 bases for V and 5 bases for J; bases not matched to a gene: 7. CDR3 region: CASSLDPTGLTGELFF. The CDR3 bases are TGCGCCAGCAGCTTGGATCCGACAGGGCTTACCGGGGAGCTGTTTTTT. Looking up the rest from reference TRBV5-1 and TRBJ2-2 gives the full variable domain: KAGVTQTPRYLIKTRGQQVTLSCSPISGHRSVSWYQQTPGQGLQFLFEYFSETQRNKGNFPGRFSGRQFSNSRSEMNVSTLELGDSALYLCASSLDPTGLTGELFFGEGSRLTVL.

About this clone: At one of its ends the junction is not consistent with the germline gene, which may arise from a read error. This chain uses TRBV7-8 with TRBJ2-2, with a possible D match to TRBD2 (6 bases). CDR1 SGHVS and CDR2 FQNEAQ come from the germline V gene. This CDR3 has 13 residues. The CDR3 nucleotides read TGTGCCAGCAGCCTAGCGCACACCGGGGAGCTGTTTTTT. Translated: CASSLAHTGELFF.

With respect to this clone: This sample includes further DNA sequences coding for the same CDR3. V is TRBV19 and J is TRBJ1-5; 7 bases line up with TRBD1. CDR3 length equals 14 residues. The V segment lost 3 bases and the J segment 4 bases; nucleotides outside the gene matches: 3. Germline assignment: CDR1 LNHDA and CDR2 SQIVND (reference sequence). The DNA of the CDR3 is TGTGCCAGTAGTATCTGGGACAGTAATCAGCCCCAGCATTTT. It is translated as CASSIWDSNQPQHF.

The chain joins TRBV28 to TRBJ1-1, with D possibly TRBD1 on 5 matching bases. The germline V gene encodes CDR1 MDHEN and CDR2 SYDVKM. V dropped 5 bases and J dropped 11 bases, with 18 bases sitting between them. The CDR3 has 13 residues. The CDR3 bases are TGTGCCAGCAGTACACCTATCCCCTGGGGGGCTTTCTTT. This gives the protein CASSTPIPWGAFF.

This rearrangement joins TRBV2 to TRBJ2-2, with 8 bases matching TRBD2. Germline CDR1 reads SNHLY; CDR2 reads FYNNEI. V shed 11 bases, J shed 5 bases, and the junction held 13 bases outside the gene matches. The CDR3 extends over 15 amino acids. The CDR3 region has the DNA TGTGCCCCCCGGGAGGGGGGTGCCGGGACCGGGGAGCTGTTTTTT. Translation gives CAPREGGAGTGELFF.

This chain uses TRBV10-3 with TRBJ2-7; D ambiguous. Germline-derived CDR1 and CDR2 are ENHRY and SYGVKD. The CDR3 contains 13 residues. V lost 3 bases, J lost 0 bases, and 6 bases lay in between. The CDR3 sequence is CAISDRNSYEQYF. CDR3 coding DNA: TGTGCCATCAGTGACAGGAACTCCTACGAGCAGTACTTC.

The chain has TRBV4-2 and TRBJ2-7; 11 nucleotides line up with TRBD2. Germline assignment: CDR1 LGHNA and CDR2 YNFKEQ. This CDR3 region has 16 residues. V was clipped by 3 bases and J by 7 bases; unmatched bases: 11. The CDR3 protein is CASSQALGLAALEQYF. DNA of the CDR3: TGTGCCAGCAGCCAGGCCCTGGGACTAGCGGCGCTAGAGCAGTACTTC.

The chain combines TRBV28 with TRBJ2-1; a weak D match, TRBD2 (5 bases). The germline V gene encodes CDR1 MDHEN and CDR2 SYDVKM. The V and J ends lost 7 bases and 8 bases respectively, with 12 bases between them. This CDR3 has 12 amino acids. The CDR3 DNA reads TGTGCCAGCACCCCCCCCGGGGATGAGCAGTTCTTC. It encodes CASTPPGDEQFF.

The chain uses TRBV28 and TRBJ2-1, with 11 bases identical to TRBD1. This CDR3 has 18 amino acids. Germline assignment: CDR1 MDHEN and CDR2 SYDVKM. V lost 4 bases and J lost 3; bases outside the gene matches: 11. CDR3 region: CASSWGTGGPFSYNEQFF. CDR3 DNA: TGTGCCAGCAGTTGGGGGACAGGGGGGCCTTTTAGCTACAATGAGCAGTTCTTC.